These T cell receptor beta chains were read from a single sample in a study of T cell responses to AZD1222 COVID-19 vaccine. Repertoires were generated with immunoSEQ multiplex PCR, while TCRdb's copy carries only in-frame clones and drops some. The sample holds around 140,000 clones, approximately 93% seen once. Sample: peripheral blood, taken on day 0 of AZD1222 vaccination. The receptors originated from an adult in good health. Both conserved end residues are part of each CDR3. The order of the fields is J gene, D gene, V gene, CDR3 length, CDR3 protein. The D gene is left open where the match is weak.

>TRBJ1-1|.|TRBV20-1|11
CSAPGNTEAFF
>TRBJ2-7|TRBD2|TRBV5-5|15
CASSLGSGGTYEQYF
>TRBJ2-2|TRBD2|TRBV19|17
CASSSGTRVSNTGELFF
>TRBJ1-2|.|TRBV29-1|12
CSVDTGKGGYTF
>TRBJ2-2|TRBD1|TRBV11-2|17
CASSFPNEGAQNGELFF
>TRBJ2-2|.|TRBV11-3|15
CASSPRGAGTGELFF
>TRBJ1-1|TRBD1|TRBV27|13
CASSYRGPTEAFF
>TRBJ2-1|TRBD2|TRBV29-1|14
CSVANSGGAREQFF
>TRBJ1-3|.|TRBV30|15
CAWSRDSGSGNTIYF
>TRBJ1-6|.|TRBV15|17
CATSNLIGVSYNSPLHF
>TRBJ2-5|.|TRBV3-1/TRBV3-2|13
CASSGGPGETQYF
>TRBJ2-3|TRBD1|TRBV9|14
CASSIRQGADTQYF
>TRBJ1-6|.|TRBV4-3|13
CASSSWGNSPLHF
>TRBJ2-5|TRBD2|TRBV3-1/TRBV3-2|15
CASSQEGPGGETQYF
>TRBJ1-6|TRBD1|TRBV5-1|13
CASRDRSNSPLHF
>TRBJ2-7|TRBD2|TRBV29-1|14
CSVEGLAGDYEQYF
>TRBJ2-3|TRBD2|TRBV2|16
CASSEPIAGGTDTQYF
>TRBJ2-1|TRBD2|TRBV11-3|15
CASSSGTSLYNEQFF
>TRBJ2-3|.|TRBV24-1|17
CATSDFGRGMGTDTQYF
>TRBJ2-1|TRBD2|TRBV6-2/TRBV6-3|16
CASSYPMGLAENEQFF
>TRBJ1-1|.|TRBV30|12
CAWSVGNTEAFF
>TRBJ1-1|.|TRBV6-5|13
CASSYSRDTEAFF
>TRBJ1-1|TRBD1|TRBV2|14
CASSKGQGNTEAFF
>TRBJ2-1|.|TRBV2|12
CASRAPTSEQFF
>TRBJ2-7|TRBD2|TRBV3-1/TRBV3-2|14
CASSQDSGGGRLYF
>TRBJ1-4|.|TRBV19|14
CASQSGRNNEKLFF
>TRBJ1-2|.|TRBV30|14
CAWSVLGNSGGYTF
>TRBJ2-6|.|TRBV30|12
CAWTSGANVLTF
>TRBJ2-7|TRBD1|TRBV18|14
CASSPDRGVDEQYF
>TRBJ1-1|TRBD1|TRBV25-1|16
CASSEFWTGDSAEAFF
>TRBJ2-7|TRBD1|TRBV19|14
CASSGTGETYEQYF
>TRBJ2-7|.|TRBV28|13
CASRSGASYEQYF
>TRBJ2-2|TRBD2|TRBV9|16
CASSVVGTTRFGELFF
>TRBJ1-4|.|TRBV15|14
CATSRWGTREKLFF
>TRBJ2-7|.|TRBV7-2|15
CASSLAGTSEGEQYF
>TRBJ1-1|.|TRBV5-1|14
CASSLAAGSTEAFF
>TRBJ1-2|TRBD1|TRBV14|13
CASSLQGSNGYTF
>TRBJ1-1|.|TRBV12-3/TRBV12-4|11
CASILGTEAFF
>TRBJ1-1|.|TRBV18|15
CASSPPGKKNTEAFF
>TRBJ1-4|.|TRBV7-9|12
CASSLGGEKLFF
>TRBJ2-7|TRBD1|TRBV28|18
CASSWTGTGGPPSYEQYF
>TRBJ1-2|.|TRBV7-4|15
CASSLDKDPNYGYTF
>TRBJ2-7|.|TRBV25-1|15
CASSEYSDTPYEQYF
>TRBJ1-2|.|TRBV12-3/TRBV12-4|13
CASSLYQGYGYTF
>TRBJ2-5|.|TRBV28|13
CASIRGNQETQYF
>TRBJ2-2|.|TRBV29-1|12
CSVLTNTGELFF